The 19 T cell receptor beta chains below come from one sample, sequenced in a study of T cell repertoires in cytomegalovirus infection. TCRdb independently ran MiXCR on the reads; one entry per CDR3 protein. The repertoire holds approximately 500,000 distinct CDR3 sequences, 33% seen once, with 17% in the top ten. For these TCRs, the target antigens are not known. The sample in question was cultured PBMCs, obtained from culture after CMV antigen stimulation. The receptor set was obtained from a human donor in good health (CMV status not recorded). Some clones in this sample may be carry-over from other donors' samples.

The chain couples TRBV9 to TRBJ2-7, with D possibly TRBD2 on 6 matching bases. Germline CDR1 SGDLS, CDR2 YYNGEE. This CDR3 spans 15 amino acids. V shed 0 bases and J shed 3 bases, with 13 bases lying between them. CDR3 bases: TGTGCCAGCAGCGTAGTTCCAGCGGGCGGCTACGAGCAGTACTTC. As protein: CASSVVPAGGYEQYF.

J is TRBJ2-5 and V is TRBV2, with 10 bases aligning to TRBD2. Germline CDR1 is SNHLY and CDR2 is FYNNEI. The CDR3 sequence is 15 residues long. V lost 7 bases to trimming and J lost 2 bases; unmatched junction nucleotides: 7. CDR3 sequence reads: CASKTGLAQQETQYF. The CDR3 coding sequence is TGTGCCAGCAAGACGGGACTAGCGCAACAAGAGACCCAGTACTTC.

This chain connects TRBV7-9 to TRBJ2-5; D is undetermined. CDR3 length: 15 residues. Trimming took 0 bases from V and 5 from J, leaving 13 bases between them. Germline lookup yields CDR1 SEHNR and CDR2 FQNEAQ (reference sequence). CDR3 in DNA: TGTGCCAGCAGCTTAGCGACGGGCCAGCTGGAGACCCAGTACTTC. This gives the protein CASSLATGQLETQYF.

There are a few counts of this clonotype. V gene TRBV7-2 combines with J gene TRBJ2-4; the D gene is possibly TRBD1 (5 bases). The V end was cut by 5 bases, the J end by 0 bases, with 8 bases between. The CDR3 is made up of 14 amino acids. Germline lookup yields CDR1 SGHTA and CDR2 FQGNSA. For the CDR3, the DNA is TGTGCCAGCAGCCCCAGGGCAGCCAAAAACATTCAGTACTTC. Amino acid sequence: CASSPRAAKNIQYF.

V usage is TRBV4-1 and J usage is TRBJ2-5; D call uncertain. Germline V gives CDR1 MGHRA, CDR2 YSYEKL. Trimming pared 1 base from V and 6 bases from J, leaving 15 bases between. The CDR3 contains 15 residues. DNA for the CDR3: TGCGCCAGCAGCCAAGTCTCTGACGCCGGAAAGACCCAGTACTTC. Its translation is CASSQVSDAGKTQYF.

This chain uses TRBV11-2 with TRBJ2-4; 11 nucleotides align to TRBD2. The V gene end was trimmed by 3 bases and the J gene end by 1 base; junction bases not matched to a gene: 11. Germline assignment: CDR1 SGHAT and CDR2 FQNNGV. The CDR3 loop spans 19 amino acids. For the CDR3, the DNA is TGTGCCAGCAGCTTTACTAGCGGGAGAAGTTTCAGTGCCAAAAACATTCAGTACTTC. It encodes CASSFTSGRSFSAKNIQYF.

In its sample, this clonotype was seen many times. V is TRBV7-9 and J is TRBJ2-1, with 11 bases fitting TRBD2. The CDR3 runs 17 residues. Germline loops: CDR1 SEHNR, CDR2 FQNEAQ (reference sequence). Trimming at V came to 6 bases and at J to 4 bases, leaving 11 bases not matched to a gene. The CDR3 nucleotides read TGTGCCAGCAGTCCCTCTTTGGCTAGCGGGGGGTACAATGAGCAGTTCTTC. This codes for CASSPSLASGGYNEQFF.

The V and J genes are TRBV6-1 and TRBJ1-2; the D is unclear. The CDR3 is 11 amino acids. The V gene lost 9 bases and the J gene lost 4 bases, with 9 bases spanning the gap. CDR1 is MNHNS, CDR2 SASEGT, per germline. DNA for the CDR3: TGTGCCAGTAAGGAATTCTATGGCTACACCTTC. This translates into CASKEFYGYTF.

The genes are TRBV5-1 and TRBJ2-3; D unresolved. V lost 0 bases and J 1 base, leaving 12 bases between the germline ends. The germline CDR1 and CDR2 sequences are SGHRS and YFSETQ. The CDR3 spans 16 residues. The CDR3: CASSLGDSEGTDTQYF. The DNA for the CDR3 is TGCGCCAGCAGCTTGGGGGATTCCGAGGGCACAGATACGCAGTATTTT.

The CDR3 nucleotides read TGTGCCAGCAGACTCTCAACCTATGGCTACACCTTC. Its protein is CASRLSTYGYTF. This chain joins TRBV7-2 and TRBJ1-2; D is undetermined. The CDR3 is made up of 12 amino acids. V lost 6 bases and J lost 4, with 9 bases in between. Looked up from germline, CDR1 is SGHTA and CDR2 is FQGNSA.

The chain joins TRBV9 to TRBJ2-5; TRBD1 is a possible D gene (6 bases). The ends were cut back, 0 bases at V and 1 base at J, with 10 bases in the middle. CDR1 SGDLS and CDR2 YYNGEE come from the germline V gene. This CDR3 is built from 15 residues. Here the CDR3 reads CASSVEGTRQETQYF. The CDR3 region has the DNA TGTGCCAGCAGCGTAGAGGGGACACGCCAAGAGACCCAGTACTTC. Full variable domain (remainder filled in from reference TRBV9 and TRBJ2-5): DSGVTQTPKHLITATGQRVTLRCSPRSGDLSVYWYQQSLDQGLQFLIQYYNGEERAKGNILERFSAQQFPDLHSELNLSSLELGDSALYFCASSVEGTRQETQYFGPGTRLLVL.

This clonotype is labeled as medium-sized (0.01 to 0.1%). The J gene is TRBJ2-5, the V gene TRBV7-2; TRBD2 aligns across 9 bases. V trimming: 5 bases; J trimming: 5 bases; junction bases outside the gene matches: 15. Germline V gene sequence: CDR1 SGHTA, CDR2 FQGNSA. The CDR3 extends over 17 amino acids. The CDR3 protein is CASSANTGAGGPETQYF. DNA for the CDR3: TGTGCCAGCAGCGCAAATACTGGGGCGGGAGGGCCGGAGACCCAGTACTTC.

This clonotype was recorded a few times. The V gene is TRBV12-3 or TRBV12-4, the J gene TRBJ1-5; the match to TRBD1 covers 7 bases. The CDR3 consists of 14 residues. V lost 5 bases to trimming and J lost 5 bases; unmatched junction nucleotides: 6. CDR3 region: CASSRDSSYQPQHF. The CDR3 DNA reads TGTGCCAGCAGTCGGGACAGTTCGTATCAGCCCCAGCATTTT.

J is TRBJ2-3 and V is TRBV19; 8 positions match TRBD2. Germline V lookup: CDR1 LNHDA, CDR2 SQIVND (reference sequence). The CDR3 is made up of 14 amino acids. Unmatched junction bases numbered 5, after V lost 7 bases and J lost 2 bases. The CDR3 DNA is TGTGCCAGTACGGTGACTAGCGCCACAGATACGCAGTATTTT. Protein: CASTVTSATDTQYF. Using reference TRBV19 and TRBJ2-3 for the parts outside the CDR3, the full variable domain is DGGITQSPKYLFRKEGQNVTLSCEQNLNHDAMYWYRQDPGQGLRLIYYSQIVNDFQKGDIAEGYSVSREKKESFPLTVTSAQKNPTAFYLCASTVTSATDTQYFGPGTRLTVL.

The chain joins TRBV6-6 to TRBJ2-5; D tentatively fits TRBD1 or TRBD2 (6 bases each). This CDR3 spans 16 amino acids. V was trimmed by 6 bases and J by 0 bases, leaving 17 bases between them. From germline, CDR1 is MNHNY and CDR2 SVGAGI (reference sequence). As DNA, the CDR3 is TGTGCCAGCAGCCTGGGGGGCGCCCCGTACCAAGAGACCCAGTACTTC. This translates into CASSLGGAPYQETQYF.

This clonotype was detected a few times. The chain has TRBV20-1 and TRBJ2-4; TRBD2 might be the D (6 bases). The CDR3 sequence is 20 residues long. The V gene's germline CDR1 is DFQATT and CDR2 SNEGSKA (reference sequence). The V gene lost 4 bases and the J gene lost 0 bases, with 28 bases spanning the gap. In DNA, the CDR3 is TGCAGTGCTAAGCCAATTACCGCGGGACCCATAGACCTAGCCAAAAACATTCAGTACTTC. This encodes CSAKPITAGPIDLAKNIQYF.

The chain is built from TRBV27 and TRBJ1-1; D is perhaps TRBD1 (5 bases). Germline CDR1 reads MNHEY; CDR2 reads SMNVEV (reference sequence). Trimming took off 5 bases at V and 0 bases at J, with 10 bases between the two ends. This CDR3 comprises 14 residues. The CDR3 protein is CASSDAGLNTEAFF. The CDR3 nucleotides read TGTGCCAGCAGTGACGCGGGGCTGAACACTGAAGCTTTCTTT.

This clonotype was seen a handful of times. CDR3 loop: CASSSPPEFYGYTF. CDR3 bases: TGTGCCAGCAGCTCCCCACCCGAGTTCTATGGCTACACCTTC. V is TRBV11-2 and J is TRBJ1-2, with D unclear. The CDR3 loop spans 14 amino acids. The germline V gene has CDR1 SGHAT and CDR2 FQNNGV. Trimming shortened V by 4 bases and J by 4 bases, and 13 bases separated the two germline ends. The full variable domain, completed using reference TRBV11-2 and TRBJ1-2, is EAGVAQSPRYKIIEKRQSVAFWCNPISGHATLYWYQQILGQGPKLLIQFQNNGVVDDSQLPKDRFSAERLKGVDSTLKIQPAKLEDSAVYLCASSSPPEFYGYTFGSGTRLTVV.

CDR3 nucleotides: TGTGCCAGCAGCCAGGGACAGGGGGCGCTTAGGCAGTACTTC. Translation gives CASSQGQGALRQYF. The chain joins TRBV6-5 to TRBJ2-5; 12 nucleotides align to TRBD1. Germline V lookup: CDR1 MNHEY, CDR2 SVGAGI. The V and J ends lost 6 bases and 11 bases, in that order; junction bases with no gene match: 10. The CDR3 loop spans 14 amino acids.